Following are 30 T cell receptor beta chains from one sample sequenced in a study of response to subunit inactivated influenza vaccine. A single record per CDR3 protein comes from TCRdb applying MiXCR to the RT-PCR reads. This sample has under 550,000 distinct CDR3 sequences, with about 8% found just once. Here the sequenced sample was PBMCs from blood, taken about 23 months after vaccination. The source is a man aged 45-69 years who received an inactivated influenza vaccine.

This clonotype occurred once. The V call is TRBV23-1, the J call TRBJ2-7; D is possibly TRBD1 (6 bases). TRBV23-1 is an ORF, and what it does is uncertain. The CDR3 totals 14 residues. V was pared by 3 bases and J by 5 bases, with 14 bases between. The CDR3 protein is CASSQGQGSDEQYF. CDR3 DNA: TGCGCCAGCAGTCAGGGCCAGGGGAGTGACGAGCAGTACTTC.

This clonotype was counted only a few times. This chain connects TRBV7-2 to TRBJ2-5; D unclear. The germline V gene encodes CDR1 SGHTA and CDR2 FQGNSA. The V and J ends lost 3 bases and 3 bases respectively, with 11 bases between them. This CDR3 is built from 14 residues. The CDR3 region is CASSLFRPEETQYF. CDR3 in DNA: TGTGCCAGCAGCTTGTTCCGGCCGGAAGAGACCCAGTACTTC.

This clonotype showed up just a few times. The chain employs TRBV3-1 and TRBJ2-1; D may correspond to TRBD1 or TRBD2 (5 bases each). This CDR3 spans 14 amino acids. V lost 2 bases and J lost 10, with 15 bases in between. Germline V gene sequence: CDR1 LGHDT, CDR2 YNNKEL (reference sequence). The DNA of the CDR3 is TGTGCCAGCAGCCAATTGGCAGGGACCAACGAGCAGTTCTTC. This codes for CASSQLAGTNEQFF.

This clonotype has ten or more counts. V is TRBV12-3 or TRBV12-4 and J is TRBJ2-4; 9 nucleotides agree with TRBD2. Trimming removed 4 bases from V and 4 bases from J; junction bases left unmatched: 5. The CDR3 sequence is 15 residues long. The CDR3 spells CASSSPGLAKNIQYF. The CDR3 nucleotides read TGTGCCAGCAGTTCCCCGGGACTAGCTAAAAACATTCAGTACTTC.

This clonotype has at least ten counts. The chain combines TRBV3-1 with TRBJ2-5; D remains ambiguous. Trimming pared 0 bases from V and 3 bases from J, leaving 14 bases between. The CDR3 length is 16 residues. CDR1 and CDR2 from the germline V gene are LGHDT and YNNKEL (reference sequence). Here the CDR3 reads CASSQEEVAGKETQYF. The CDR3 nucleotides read TGTGCCAGCAGCCAAGAAGAAGTAGCCGGAAAAGAGACCCAGTACTTC.

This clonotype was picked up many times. DNA of the CDR3: TGCGCCAGCAGCTTCCAGACAGGGGGCCTCTACGAGCAGTACTTC. Its translation is CASSFQTGGLYEQYF. The rearrangement links TRBV5-1 to TRBJ2-7; 10 bases are a match to TRBD1. The CDR3 spans 15 residues. Germline CDR1 and CDR2: SGHRS and YFSETQ. Unmatched junction bases numbered 5, after V lost 2 bases and J lost 3 bases.

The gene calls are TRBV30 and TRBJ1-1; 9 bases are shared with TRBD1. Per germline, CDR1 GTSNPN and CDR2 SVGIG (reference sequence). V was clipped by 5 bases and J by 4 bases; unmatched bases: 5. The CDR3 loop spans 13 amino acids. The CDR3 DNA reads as TGTGCCTGGGGAGGACAGGGGACCACTGAAGCTTTCTTT. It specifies CAWGGQGTTEAFF.

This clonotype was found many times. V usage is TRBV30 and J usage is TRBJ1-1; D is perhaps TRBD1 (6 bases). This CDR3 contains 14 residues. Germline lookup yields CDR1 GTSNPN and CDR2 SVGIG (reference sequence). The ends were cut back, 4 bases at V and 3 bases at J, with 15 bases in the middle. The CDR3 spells CAWKGTRVDTEAFF. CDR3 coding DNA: TGTGCCTGGAAAGGGACAAGGGTGGACACTGAAGCTTTCTTT.

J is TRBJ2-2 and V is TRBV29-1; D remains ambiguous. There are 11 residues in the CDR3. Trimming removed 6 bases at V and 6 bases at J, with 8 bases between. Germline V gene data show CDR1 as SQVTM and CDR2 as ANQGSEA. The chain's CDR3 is CSVVEAGELFF. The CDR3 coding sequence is TGCAGCGTCGTCGAAGCCGGGGAGCTGTTTTTT.

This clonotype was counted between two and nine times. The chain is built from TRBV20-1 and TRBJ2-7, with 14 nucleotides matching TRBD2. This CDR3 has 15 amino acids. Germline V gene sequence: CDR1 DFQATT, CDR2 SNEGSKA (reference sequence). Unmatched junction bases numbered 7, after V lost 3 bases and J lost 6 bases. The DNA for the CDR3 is TGCAGTGCTAGGTCCCCGGGACTAGCGGGAGCCGAGCAGTACTTC. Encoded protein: CSARSPGLAGAEQYF.

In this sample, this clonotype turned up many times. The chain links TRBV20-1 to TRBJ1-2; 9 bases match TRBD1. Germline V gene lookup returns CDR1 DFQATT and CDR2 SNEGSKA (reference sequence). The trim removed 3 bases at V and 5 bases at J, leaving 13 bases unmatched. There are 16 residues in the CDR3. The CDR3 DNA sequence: TGCAGTGCTAGCGGGGACAGGGAGGTCCCGTATTATGGCTACACCTTC. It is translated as CSASGDREVPYYGYTF.

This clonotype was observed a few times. The CDR3: CASSFGVPGRGNSPLHF. The CDR3 nucleotides are TGTGCCAGCAGCTTTGGTGTTCCGGGCCGGGGTAATTCACCCCTCCACTTT. This chain uses TRBV7-2 with TRBJ1-6; D ambiguous. V lost 3 bases and J lost 6, with 18 bases in between. Germline V gives CDR1 SGHTA, CDR2 FQGNSA. The CDR3 spans 17 residues.

CDR3 amino acids: CASSQTGSGSYYNEQFF. The DNA of the CDR3 is TGCGCCAGCAGCCAAACAGGGTCGGGATCTTACTACAATGAGCAGTTCTTC. This sequence joins TRBV4-3 and TRBJ2-1; tentatively, D is TRBD1 (6 bases). CDR3 length: 17 residues. Deletions cut 2 bases from V and 3 bases from J, with 17 bases between. Germline V gene data show CDR1 as LGHNA and CDR2 as YSLEER.

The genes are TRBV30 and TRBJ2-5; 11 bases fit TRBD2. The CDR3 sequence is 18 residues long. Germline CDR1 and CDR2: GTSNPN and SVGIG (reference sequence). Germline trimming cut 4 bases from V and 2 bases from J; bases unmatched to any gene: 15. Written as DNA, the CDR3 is TGTGCCTGGAAAGACTCCCCTAGCGGGGGGCCGGGGCAAGAGACCCAGTACTTC. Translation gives CAWKDSPSGGPGQETQYF.

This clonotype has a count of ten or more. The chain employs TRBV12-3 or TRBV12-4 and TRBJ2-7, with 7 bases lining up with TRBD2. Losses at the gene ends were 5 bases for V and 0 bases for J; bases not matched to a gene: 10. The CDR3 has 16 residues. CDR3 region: CASSPSSGGSSYEQYF. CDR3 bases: TGTGCCAGCAGTCCATCGTCCGGGGGGTCCTCCTACGAGCAGTACTTC.

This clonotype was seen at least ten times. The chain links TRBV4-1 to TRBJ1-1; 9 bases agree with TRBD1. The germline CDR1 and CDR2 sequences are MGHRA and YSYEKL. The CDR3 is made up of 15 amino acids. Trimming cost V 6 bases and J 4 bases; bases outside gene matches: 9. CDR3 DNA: TGCGCCAGCAGACATCTAGGACAGGGGTCCACTGAAGCTTTCTTT. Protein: CASRHLGQGSTEAFF.

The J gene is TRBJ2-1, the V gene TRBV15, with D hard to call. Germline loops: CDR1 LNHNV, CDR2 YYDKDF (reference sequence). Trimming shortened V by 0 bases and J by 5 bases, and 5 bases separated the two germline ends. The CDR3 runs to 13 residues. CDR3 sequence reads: CATSRDYDNEQFF. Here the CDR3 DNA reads TGTGCCACCAGCAGAGATTACGACAATGAGCAGTTCTTC.

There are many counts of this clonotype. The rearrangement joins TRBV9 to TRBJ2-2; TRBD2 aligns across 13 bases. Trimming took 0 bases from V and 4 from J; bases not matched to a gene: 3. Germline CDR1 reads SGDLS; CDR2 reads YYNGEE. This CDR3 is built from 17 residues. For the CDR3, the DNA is TGTGCCAGCAGCGTAGGGACTAGCGGGAGATCCACCGGGGAGCTGTTTTTT. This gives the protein CASSVGTSGRSTGELFF.

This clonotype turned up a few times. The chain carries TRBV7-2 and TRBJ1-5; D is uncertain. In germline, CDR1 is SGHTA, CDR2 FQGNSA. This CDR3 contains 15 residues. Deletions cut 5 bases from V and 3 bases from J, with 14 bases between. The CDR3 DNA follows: TGTGCCAGCAGCCCCACCGTAGGGTCCAATCAGCCCCAGCATTTT. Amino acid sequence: CASSPTVGSNQPQHF.

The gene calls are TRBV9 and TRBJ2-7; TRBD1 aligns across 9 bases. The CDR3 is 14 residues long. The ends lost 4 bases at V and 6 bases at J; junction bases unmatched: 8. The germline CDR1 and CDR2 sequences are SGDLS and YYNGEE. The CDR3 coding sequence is TGTGCCAGCAGCACCTCCTTGGACAGGGGCGAGCAGTACTTC. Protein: CASSTSLDRGEQYF.

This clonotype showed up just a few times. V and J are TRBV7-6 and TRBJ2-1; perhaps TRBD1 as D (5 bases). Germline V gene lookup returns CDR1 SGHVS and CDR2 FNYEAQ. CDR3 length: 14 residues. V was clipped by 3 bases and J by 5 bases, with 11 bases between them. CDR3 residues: CASSFGVGDNEQFF. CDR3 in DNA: TGTGCCAGCAGCTTTGGAGTAGGGGACAATGAGCAGTTCTTC.

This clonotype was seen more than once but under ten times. The CDR3 protein is CASSLSENYEQYF. The CDR3 region has the DNA TGTGCCAGCAGTTTGAGCGAAAACTACGAGCAGTACTTC. The V gene is TRBV28, the J gene TRBJ2-7; D is unresolved. The length of the CDR3 is 13 residues. Germline CDR1 and CDR2: MDHEN and SYDVKM. The V and J ends lost 3 bases and 3 bases respectively, with 9 bases between them.

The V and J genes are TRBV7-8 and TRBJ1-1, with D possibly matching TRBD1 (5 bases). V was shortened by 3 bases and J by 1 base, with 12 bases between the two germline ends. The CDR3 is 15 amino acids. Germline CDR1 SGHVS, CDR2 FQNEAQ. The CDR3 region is CASSFSGLGNTEAFF. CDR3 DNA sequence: TGTGCCAGCAGCTTTTCGGGACTTGGGAACACTGAAGCTTTCTTT.

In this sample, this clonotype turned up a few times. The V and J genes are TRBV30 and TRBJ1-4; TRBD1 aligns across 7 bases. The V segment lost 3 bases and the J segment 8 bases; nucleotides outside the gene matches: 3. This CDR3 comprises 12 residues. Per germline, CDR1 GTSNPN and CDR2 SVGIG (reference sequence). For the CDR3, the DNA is TGTGCCTGGAGCAGGGACAGAGAAAAACTGTTTTTT. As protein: CAWSRDREKLFF.

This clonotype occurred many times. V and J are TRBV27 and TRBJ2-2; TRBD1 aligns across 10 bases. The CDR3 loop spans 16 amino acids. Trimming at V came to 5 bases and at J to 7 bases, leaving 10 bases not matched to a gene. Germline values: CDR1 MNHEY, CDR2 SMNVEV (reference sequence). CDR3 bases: TGTGCCAGCAGTCTGATACAGACAGGGGGCGGCGGGGAGCTGTTTTTT. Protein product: CASSLIQTGGGGELFF.

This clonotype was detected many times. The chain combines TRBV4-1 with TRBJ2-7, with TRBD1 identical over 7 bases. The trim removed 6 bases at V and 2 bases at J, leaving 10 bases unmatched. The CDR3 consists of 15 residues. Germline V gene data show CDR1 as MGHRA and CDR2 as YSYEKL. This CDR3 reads CASRQTETGTYEQYF. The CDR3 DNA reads TGCGCCAGCAGACAAACCGAGACAGGGACCTACGAGCAGTACTTC.

In nucleotides, the CDR3 is TGCGCCAGCAGCTTTACGGGAGAGACCCAAGAGACCCAGTACTTC. It translates to CASSFTGETQETQYF. The V and J genes are TRBV5-1 and TRBJ2-5; the D gene is possibly TRBD2 (6 bases). The CDR3 has 15 amino acids. Germline V gene lookup returns CDR1 SGHRS and CDR2 YFSETQ. The V and J ends lost 2 bases and 1 base respectively, with 12 bases between them.

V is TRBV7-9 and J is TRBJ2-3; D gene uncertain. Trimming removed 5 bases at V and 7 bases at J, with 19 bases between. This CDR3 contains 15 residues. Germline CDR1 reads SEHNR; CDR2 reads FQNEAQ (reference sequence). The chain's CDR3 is CASSPLGARTNTQYF. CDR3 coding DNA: TGTGCCAGCAGCCCCCTCGGCGCGCGCACGAATACGCAGTATTTT.

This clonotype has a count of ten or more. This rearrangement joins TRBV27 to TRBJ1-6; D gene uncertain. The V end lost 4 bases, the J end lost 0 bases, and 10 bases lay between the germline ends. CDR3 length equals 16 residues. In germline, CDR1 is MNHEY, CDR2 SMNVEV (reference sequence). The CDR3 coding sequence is TGTGCCAGCAGTTCGGCACCGAGCTCCTATAATTCACCCCTCCACTTT. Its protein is CASSSAPSSYNSPLHF.

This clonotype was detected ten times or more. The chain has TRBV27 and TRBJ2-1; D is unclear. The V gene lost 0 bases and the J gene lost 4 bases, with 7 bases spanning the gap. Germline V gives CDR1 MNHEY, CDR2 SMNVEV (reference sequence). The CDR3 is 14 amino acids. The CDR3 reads CASSLSSAYNEQFF. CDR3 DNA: TGTGCCAGCAGTTTATCGTCAGCTTACAATGAGCAGTTCTTC.